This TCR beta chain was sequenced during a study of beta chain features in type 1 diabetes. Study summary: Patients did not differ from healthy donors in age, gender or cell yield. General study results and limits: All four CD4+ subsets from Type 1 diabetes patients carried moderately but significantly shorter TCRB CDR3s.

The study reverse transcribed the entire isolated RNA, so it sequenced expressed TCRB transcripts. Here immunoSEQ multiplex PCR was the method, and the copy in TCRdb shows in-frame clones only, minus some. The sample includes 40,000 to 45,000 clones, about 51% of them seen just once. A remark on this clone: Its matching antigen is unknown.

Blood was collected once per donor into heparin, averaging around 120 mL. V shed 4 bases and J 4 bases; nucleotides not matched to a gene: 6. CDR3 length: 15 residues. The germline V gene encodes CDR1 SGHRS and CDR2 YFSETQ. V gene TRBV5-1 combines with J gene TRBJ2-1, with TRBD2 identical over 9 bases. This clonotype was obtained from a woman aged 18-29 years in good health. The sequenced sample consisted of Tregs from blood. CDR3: CASSRTSEVYNEQFF. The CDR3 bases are TGCGCCAGCAGCCGGACTAGCGAGGTTTACAATGAGCAGTTCTTC.